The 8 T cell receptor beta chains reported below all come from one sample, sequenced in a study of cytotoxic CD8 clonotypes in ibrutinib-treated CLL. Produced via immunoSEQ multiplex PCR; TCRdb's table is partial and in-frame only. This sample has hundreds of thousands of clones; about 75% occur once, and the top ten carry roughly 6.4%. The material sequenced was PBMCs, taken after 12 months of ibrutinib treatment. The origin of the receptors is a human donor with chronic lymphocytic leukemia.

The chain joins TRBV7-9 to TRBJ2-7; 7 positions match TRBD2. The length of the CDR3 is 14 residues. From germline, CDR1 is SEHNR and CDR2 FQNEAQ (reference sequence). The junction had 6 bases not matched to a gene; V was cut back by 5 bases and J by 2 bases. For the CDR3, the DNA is TGTGCCAGCAGCAGTACTAGCGTACCCTACGAGCAGTACTTC. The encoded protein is CASSSTSVPYEQYF. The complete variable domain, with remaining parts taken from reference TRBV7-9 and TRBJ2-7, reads DTGVSQNPRHKITKRGQNVTFRCDPISEHNRLYWYRQTLGQGPEFLTYFQNEAQLEKSRLLSDRFSAERPKGSFSTLEIQRTEQGDSAMYLCASSSTSVPYEQYFGPGTRLTVT.

The CDR3 reads CASSLVPDYYEQYF. DNA of the CDR3: TGTGCCAGCAGCTTAGTGCCTGATTACTACGAGCAGTACTTC. V usage is TRBV11-2 and J usage is TRBJ2-7, with unresolved D. V was shortened by 1 base and J by 3 bases, with 10 bases between the two germline ends. CDR3 length equals 14 residues. Germline CDR1 SGHAT, CDR2 FQNNGV.

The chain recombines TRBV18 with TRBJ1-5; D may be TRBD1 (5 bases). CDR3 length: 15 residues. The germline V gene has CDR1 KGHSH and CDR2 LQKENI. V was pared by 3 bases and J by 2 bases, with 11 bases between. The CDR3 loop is CASSPPEGRNQPQHF. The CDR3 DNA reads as TGTGCCAGCTCACCCCCCGAGGGACGCAATCAGCCCCAGCATTTT.

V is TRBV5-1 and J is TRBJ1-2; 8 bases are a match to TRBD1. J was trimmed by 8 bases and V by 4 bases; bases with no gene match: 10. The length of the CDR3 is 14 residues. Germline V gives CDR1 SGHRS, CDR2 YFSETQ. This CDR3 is CASSGGDRLGGYTF. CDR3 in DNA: TGCGCCAGCAGCGGGGGGGACAGGCTTGGAGGCTACACCTTC.

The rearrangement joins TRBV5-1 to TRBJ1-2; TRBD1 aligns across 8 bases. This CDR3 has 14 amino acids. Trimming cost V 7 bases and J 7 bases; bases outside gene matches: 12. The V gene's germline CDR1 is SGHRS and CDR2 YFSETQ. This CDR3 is CASAGGQVLGGYTF. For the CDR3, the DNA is TGCGCCAGCGCCGGGGGACAGGTTCTAGGTGGCTACACCTTC.

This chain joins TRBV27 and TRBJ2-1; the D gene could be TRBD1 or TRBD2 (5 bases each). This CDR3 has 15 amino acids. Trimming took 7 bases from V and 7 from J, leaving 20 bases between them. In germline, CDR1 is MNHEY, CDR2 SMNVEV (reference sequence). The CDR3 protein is CASTHRGGGGNEQFF. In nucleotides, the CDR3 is TGTGCCAGCACCCACCGGGGCGGTGGAGGAAATGAGCAGTTCTTC.

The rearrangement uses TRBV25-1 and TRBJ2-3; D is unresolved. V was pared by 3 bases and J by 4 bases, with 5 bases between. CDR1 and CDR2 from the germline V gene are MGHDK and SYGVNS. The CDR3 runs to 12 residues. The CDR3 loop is CASSDPPDTQYF. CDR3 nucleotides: TGTGCCAGCAGTGATCCCCCAGATACGCAGTATTTT.

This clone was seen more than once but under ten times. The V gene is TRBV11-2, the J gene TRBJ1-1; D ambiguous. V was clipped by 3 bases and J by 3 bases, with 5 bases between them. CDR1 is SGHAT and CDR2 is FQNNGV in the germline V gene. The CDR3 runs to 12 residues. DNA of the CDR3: TGTGCCAGCAGCTTCATCCACACTGAAGCTTTCTTT. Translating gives CASSFIHTEAFF.